This entry describes one T cell receptor (beta chain). The target antigen is unknown. TCRdb processed the 5' RACE reads anew with MiXCR; each CDR3 protein has one entry. The table lists roughly 700,000 distinct CDR3 sequences, about 20% of them singletons. The data stem from a study of CD8 T cells in ankylosing spondylitis. Study-level points and caveats: Clones tied to disease were said to be significantly enriched in matched ankylosing spondylitis synovial fluid. Ankylosing spondylitis blood appeared to carry a characteristic TCR beta motif of roughly 8 highly homologous variants.

The length of the CDR3 is 19 residues. Looked up from germline, CDR1 is SGHRS and CDR2 is YFSETQ. V was clipped by 2 bases and J by 0 bases, with 23 bases between them. The chain employs TRBV5-1 and TRBJ1-2; possible D gene TRBD1, 6 bases. The clonotype originates from a male donor with ankylosing spondylitis. Sequencing was carried out using blood, either unsorted or a sorted T cell fraction (not recorded which). DNA for the CDR3: TGCGCCAGCAGCTTAAAAATCCGGGACACCTTGAAAGCTAACTATGGCTACACCTTC. Its protein is CASSLKIRDTLKANYGYTF.